The 17 T cell receptor beta chains below all came from one sample that was sequenced in a study of T cell responses to AZD1222 COVID-19 vaccine (dated by TCRdb to the early 2020s). The library was built by means of the immunoSEQ multiplex PCR assay. The immuneACCESS repertoire file appears here via TCRdb, limited to in-frame rearrangements. These files lack a portion of the clones; in checked studies, under half of the deficit traces to unresolved V genes, and the cause of the others is not known. The sample table contains more than 150,000 clones; only one count was recorded for around 92% of them. The ten biggest clones cover under 11% of the sample. The sample's time point, from its label and the paper: baseline before first vaccination. Here the sequenced sample was peripheral blood, taken on day 0 of AZD1222 vaccination. Receptors were obtained from an adult in good health.

V and J are TRBV6-6 and TRBJ1-4; no clear D gene. V was pared by 5 bases and J by 0 bases, with 16 bases between. The length of the CDR3 is 17 residues. CDR1 and CDR2 (germline): MNHNY, SVGAGI (reference sequence). The CDR3 DNA reads as TGTGCCAGCAGTCCAACTTTATACGGTGCAACTAATGAAAAACTGTTTTTT. It encodes CASSPTLYGATNEKLFF.

CDR3 DNA sequence: TGTGCCAGCAGTCCCGGGACAGGGGTAGGTGAGCAGTACGTC. The encoded protein is CASSPGTGVGEQYV. V usage is TRBV27 and J usage is TRBJ2-7; 10 bases align to TRBD1. Germline loops: CDR1 MNHEY, CDR2 SMNVEV (reference sequence). CDR3 length: 14 amino acids. V dropped 5 bases and J dropped 7; count of bases not matched to a gene: 8.

The chain joins TRBV6-5 to TRBJ2-3; 7 bases are shared with TRBD2. Germline V gene lookup returns CDR1 MNHEY and CDR2 SVGAGI. Trimming cost V 6 bases and J 0 bases; bases outside gene matches: 6. The CDR3 contains 15 residues. In DNA, the CDR3 is TGTGCCAGCAGCCGATGGACTAGAAGCACAGATACGCAGTATTTT. Its translation: CASSRWTRSTDTQYF.

The gene calls are TRBV29-1 and TRBJ1-2; D gene ambiguous. In germline, CDR1 is SQVTM, CDR2 ANQGSEA. This CDR3 region has 12 residues. V shed 7 bases and J shed 7 bases, with 16 bases lying between them. CDR3 DNA sequence: TGCAGCGCCGATGGGGTTGGTAGTGGCTACACCTTC. It yields the protein CSADGVGSGYTF.

This clone appeared once. This chain uses TRBV30 with TRBJ1-1; TRBD1 agrees at 8 bases. Germline loops: CDR1 GTSNPN, CDR2 SVGIG (reference sequence). The CDR3 extends over 12 amino acids. V gave up 5 bases and J gave up 1 base; unmatched junction bases: 0. CDR3 in DNA: TGTGCCTGGGGGACAGGGAACACTGAAGCTTTCTTT. Protein sequence: CAWGTGNTEAFF.

This chain connects TRBV12-5 to TRBJ1-1; the match to TRBD1 covers 8 bases. The CDR3 runs to 14 residues. Trimming cost V 3 bases and J 5 bases; bases outside gene matches: 5. CDR1 and CDR2 (germline): LGHNT, FRNRAP. The CDR3 reads CASGLGGQGTEAFF. For the CDR3, the DNA is TGTGCTAGTGGTTTAGGAGGACAGGGAACTGAAGCTTTCTTT.

This clone occurred once. This chain links TRBV28 with TRBJ1-4, with D perhaps TRBD1 (6 bases). The CDR3 is 15 amino acids. Per germline, CDR1 MDHEN and CDR2 SYDVKM. Deletions cut 6 bases from V and 8 bases from J, with 19 bases between. The CDR3 region has the DNA TGTGCCAGCAGCTCCCGCCGGGGGGCCCGGGAAAAACTGTTTTTT. Translation gives CASSSRRGAREKLFF.

This clone occurred once. V is TRBV6-5 and J is TRBJ1-1; a weak D match, TRBD1 (6 bases). This CDR3 contains 12 residues. Trimming removed 4 bases at V and 8 bases at J, with 11 bases between. CDR1 and CDR2 (germline): MNHEY, SVGAGI. CDR3 nucleotides: TGTGCCAGCAGTTTAGGGGGAGACGAAGCTTTCTTT. Residues: CASSLGGDEAFF.

The chain is built from TRBV5-5 and TRBJ2-7; TRBD2 matches 10 bases. The CDR3 is made up of 17 amino acids. J lost 3 bases, V lost 4 bases, and 13 bases had no gene match. CDR1 SGHKS and CDR2 YYEKEE come from the germline V gene (reference sequence). The CDR3, as DNA: TGTGCCAGCAGCCGGACCGGGACTAGCGCCTCCTACTACGAGCAGTACTTC. This sequence encodes CASSRTGTSASYYEQYF.

The rearrangement uses TRBV19 and TRBJ1-1; weak D call: TRBD1 (6 bases). CDR1 and CDR2 (germline): LNHDA, SQIVND (reference sequence). Between the trimmed V and J ends, which lost 9 bases and 0 bases, there was a span of 20 bases. The CDR3 contains 16 residues. CDR3 DNA: TGTGCCAGCAAGAGGGGGACAATTCTCCTGAACACTGAAGCTTTCTTT. The encoded protein is CASKRGTILLNTEAFF.

The genes are TRBV18 and TRBJ1-1; D unresolved. Trimming shortened V by 3 bases and J by 0 bases, and 8 bases separated the two germline ends. CDR1 is KGHSH and CDR2 is LQKENI in the germline V gene. This CDR3 is 14 amino acids long. The CDR3 DNA reads as TGTGCCAGCTCACCCCTGACGGTGAACACTGAAGCTTTCTTT. Translation: CASSPLTVNTEAFF. Full variable domain (rest looked up from reference TRBV18 and TRBJ1-1): NAGVMQNPRHLVRRRGQEARLRCSPMKGHSHVYWYRQLPEEGLKFMVYLQKENIIDESGMPKERFSAEFPKEGPSILRIQQVVRGDSAAYFCASSPLTVNTEAFFGQGTRLTVV.

The chain uses TRBV21-1 and TRBJ2-5; the tabulated D call, TRBD2, remains unverified against the DNA. TRBV21-1 is a documented pseudogene. The CDR3 spans 16 residues. The CDR3 DNA reads as TGTGCCAGCAGCAAATTCGGGCGGGATTGGCAAGAGACCCAGTACTTC. Protein product: CASSKFGRDWQETQYF.

This clone occurred once. The chain links TRBV4-3 to TRBJ1-5; possibly TRBD1 for D (6 bases). V was pared by 4 bases and J by 5 bases, with 15 bases between. This CDR3 region has 15 residues. CDR1 and CDR2 (germline): LGHNA, YSLEER. CDR3 nucleotide sequence: TGCGCCAGCAGCCCTACATTGGGGGCTGATCAGCCCCAGCATTTT. As protein: CASSPTLGADQPQHF.

This chain joins TRBV27 and TRBJ1-1; no clear D gene. The CDR3 has 12 residues. The V gene's germline CDR1 is MNHEY and CDR2 SMNVEV (reference sequence). The V end lost 3 bases, the J end lost 8 bases, and 10 bases lay between the germline ends. The chain's CDR3 is CASSFIGGEAFF. The DNA for the CDR3 is TGTGCCAGCAGTTTTATTGGTGGAGAAGCTTTCTTT.

This chain connects TRBV20-1 to TRBJ2-3; D assignment may be TRBD1 or TRBD2 (6 bases each). CDR3 length: 15 amino acids. V lost 3 bases and J lost 5, with 18 bases in between. Germline V gene data show CDR1 as DFQATT and CDR2 as SNEGSKA (reference sequence). CDR3: CSASEGGAGRDTQYF. The CDR3 DNA reads as TGCAGTGCTAGTGAGGGGGGAGCCGGTAGAGATACGCAGTATTTT.

The rearrangement links TRBV5-6 to TRBJ1-5; D is perhaps TRBD1 (5 bases). Germline CDR1 and CDR2: SGHDT and YYEEEE. This CDR3 spans 15 amino acids. Deletions cut 0 bases from V and 2 bases from J, with 9 bases between. CDR3 sequence reads: CASSLAQGGNQPQHF. In DNA, the CDR3 is TGTGCCAGCAGCTTGGCGCAGGGTGGCAATCAGCCCCAGCATTTT.

About this clone: Other DNA sequences in this specimen translate into the identical CDR3. The chain recombines TRBV12-3 or TRBV12-4 with TRBJ1-1; D ambiguous. V was clipped by 4 bases and J by 1 base, with 7 bases between them. The CDR3 contains 13 residues. Here the CDR3 DNA reads TGTGCCAGCAGTTCTGATTCGAACACTGAAGCTTTCTTT. It yields the protein CASSSDSNTEAFF.